What follows describes a single T cell receptor (beta chain). Its cognate antigen is unknown. This specimen includes other DNA sequences encoding the same CDR3. The donors were healthy bone marrow donors. CDR3 length: 15 residues. The V and J ends lost 6 bases and 8 bases, in that order; junction bases with no gene match: 15. The germline V gene has CDR1 MNHEY and CDR2 SMNVEV (reference sequence). The data belong to a study of cytomegalovirus exposure and HLA in healthy donors. Findings of the study overall: Associated with cytomegalovirus, according to the listing, were about 160 TCR beta chains. One cluster of highly shared sequence variants probably arose as a sequencing artifact.

The PCR used 60 Vbeta and 13 Jbeta primers. Repertoires were generated with immunoSEQ multiplex PCR, while TCRdb's copy carries only in-frame clones and drops some. In the table there are 150,000 to 200,000 clones, 80% to 90% of which are singletons. This sequence was found in a girl between 5 and 17 years old in good health and CMV-seropositive. The chain carries TRBV27 and TRBJ1-2, with 7 nucleotides matching TRBD1. The material sequenced was PBMCs. The CDR3 sequence: CASSFIGQVLEGYTF. Here the CDR3 DNA reads TGTGCCAGCAGCTTTATAGGACAGGTTCTGGAAGGCTACACCTTC.